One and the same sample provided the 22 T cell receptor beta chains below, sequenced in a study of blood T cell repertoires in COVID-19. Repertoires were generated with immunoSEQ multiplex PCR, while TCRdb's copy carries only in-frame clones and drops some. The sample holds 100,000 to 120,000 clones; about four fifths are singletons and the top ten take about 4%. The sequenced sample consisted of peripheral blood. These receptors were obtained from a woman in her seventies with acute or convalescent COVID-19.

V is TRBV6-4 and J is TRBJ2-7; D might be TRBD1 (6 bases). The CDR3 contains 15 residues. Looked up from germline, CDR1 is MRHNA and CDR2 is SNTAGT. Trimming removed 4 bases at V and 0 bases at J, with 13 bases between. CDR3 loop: CASSAMDRFSYEQYV. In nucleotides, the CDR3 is TGTGCCAGCAGTGCGATGGACAGATTCTCCTACGAGCAGTACGTC.

The CDR3: CASSEARGAMNV. CDR3 nucleotide sequence: TGTGCCAGCAGTGAAGCGCGGGGAGCTATGAACGTC. J is TRBJ2-7 and V is TRBV6-1, with D tentatively TRBD2 (6 bases). Germline V gives CDR1 MNHNS, CDR2 SASEGT. The CDR3 extends over 12 amino acids.

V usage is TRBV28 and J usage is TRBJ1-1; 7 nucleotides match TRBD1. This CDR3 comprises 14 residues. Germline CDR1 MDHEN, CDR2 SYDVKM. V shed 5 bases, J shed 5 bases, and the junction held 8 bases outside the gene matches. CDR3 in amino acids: CASSLPVTGTEAFF. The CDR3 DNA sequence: TGTGCCAGCAGTCTCCCCGTGACAGGGACTGAAGCTTTCTTT.

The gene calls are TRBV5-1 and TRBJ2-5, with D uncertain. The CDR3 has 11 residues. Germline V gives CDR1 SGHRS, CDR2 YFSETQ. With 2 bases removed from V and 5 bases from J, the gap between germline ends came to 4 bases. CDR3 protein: CASSFSETQYF. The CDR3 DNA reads TGCGCCAGCAGCTTTAGCGAGACCCAGTACTTC.

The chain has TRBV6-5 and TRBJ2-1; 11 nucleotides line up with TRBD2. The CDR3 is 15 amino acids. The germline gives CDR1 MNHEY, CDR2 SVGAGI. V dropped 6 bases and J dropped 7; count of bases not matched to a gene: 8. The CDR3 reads CASSAPTSGRNEQFF. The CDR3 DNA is TGTGCCAGCAGCGCGCCAACTAGCGGGAGAAATGAGCAGTTCTTC.

For the CDR3, the DNA is TGCGCCAGCAGCTTAGCGCCCTACAATGAGCAGTTCTTC. Its translation is CASSLAPYNEQFF. The chain carries TRBV5-1 and TRBJ2-1; no clear D. The CDR3 has 13 amino acids. The germline V gene encodes CDR1 SGHRS and CDR2 YFSETQ. The V and J ends lost 2 bases and 2 bases respectively, with 5 bases between them.

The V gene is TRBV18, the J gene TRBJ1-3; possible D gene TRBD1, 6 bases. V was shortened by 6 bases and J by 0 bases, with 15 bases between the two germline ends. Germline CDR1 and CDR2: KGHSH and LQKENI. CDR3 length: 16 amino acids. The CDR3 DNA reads TGTGCCAGCTCCCCGGGGGGGGCAGACTCTGGAAACACCATATATTTT. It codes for CASSPGGADSGNTIYF.

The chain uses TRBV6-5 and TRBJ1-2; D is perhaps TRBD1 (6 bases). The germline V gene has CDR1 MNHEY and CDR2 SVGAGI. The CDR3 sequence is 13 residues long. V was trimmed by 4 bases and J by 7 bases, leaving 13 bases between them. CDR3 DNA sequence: TGTGCCAGCAGTTTGGTACAGGGTGGTGGCTACACCTTC. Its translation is CASSLVQGGGYTF.

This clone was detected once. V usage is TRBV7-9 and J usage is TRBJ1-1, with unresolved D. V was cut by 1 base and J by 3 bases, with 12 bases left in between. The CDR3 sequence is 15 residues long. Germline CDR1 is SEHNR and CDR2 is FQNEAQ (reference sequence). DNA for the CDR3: TGTGCCAGCAGCTTAGGGGTACGGAGGGACACTGAAGCTTTCTTT. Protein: CASSLGVRRDTEAFF.

This CDR3 reads CASTRTGPYGYTF. The DNA for the CDR3 is TGTGCCAGCACCCGGACAGGACCCTATGGCTACACCTTC. The J gene is TRBJ1-2, the V gene TRBV12-3 or TRBV12-4; 7 bases map to TRBD1. The CDR3 has 13 residues. Trimming at V came to 7 bases and at J to 4 bases, leaving 6 bases not matched to a gene.

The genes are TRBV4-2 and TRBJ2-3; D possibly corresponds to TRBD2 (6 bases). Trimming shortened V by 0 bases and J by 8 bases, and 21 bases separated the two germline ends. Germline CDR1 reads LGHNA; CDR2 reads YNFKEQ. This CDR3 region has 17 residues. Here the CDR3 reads CASSQDSSAGPPGTQYF. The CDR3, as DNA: TGTGCCAGCAGCCAAGATAGTTCGGCGGGACCGCCCGGTACGCAGTATTTT.

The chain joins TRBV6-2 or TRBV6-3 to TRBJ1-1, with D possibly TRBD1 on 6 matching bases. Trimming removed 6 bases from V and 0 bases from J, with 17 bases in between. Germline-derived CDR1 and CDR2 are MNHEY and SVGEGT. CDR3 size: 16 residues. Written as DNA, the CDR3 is TGTGCCAGCAGCCGACCGGACAGCCCCATGAACACTGAAGCTTTCTTT. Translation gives CASSRPDSPMNTEAFF.

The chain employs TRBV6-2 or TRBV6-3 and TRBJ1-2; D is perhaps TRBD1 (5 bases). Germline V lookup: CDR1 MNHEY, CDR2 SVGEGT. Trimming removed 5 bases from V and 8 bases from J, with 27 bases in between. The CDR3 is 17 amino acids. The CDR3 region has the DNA TGTGCCAGCAGTCACGGGGGGTTTAAGGAGTGGTCAGAAGGCTACACCTTC. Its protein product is CASSHGGFKEWSEGYTF.

The CDR3 is CASSLVEGGSPLHF. The CDR3 DNA sequence: TGCGCCAGCAGCTTGGTAGAGGGAGGATCACCCCTCCACTTT. This chain links TRBV5-1 with TRBJ1-6; D is undetermined. The germline V gene has CDR1 SGHRS and CDR2 YFSETQ. V lost 0 bases, J lost 10 bases, and 11 bases lay in between. The CDR3 is 14 amino acids.

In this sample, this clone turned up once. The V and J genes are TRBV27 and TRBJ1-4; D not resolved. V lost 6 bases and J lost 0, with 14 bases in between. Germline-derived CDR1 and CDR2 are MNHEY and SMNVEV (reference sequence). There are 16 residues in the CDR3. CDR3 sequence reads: CASSQMTFATNEKLFF. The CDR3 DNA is TGTGCCAGCAGCCAGATGACATTTGCAACTAATGAAAAACTGTTTTTT.

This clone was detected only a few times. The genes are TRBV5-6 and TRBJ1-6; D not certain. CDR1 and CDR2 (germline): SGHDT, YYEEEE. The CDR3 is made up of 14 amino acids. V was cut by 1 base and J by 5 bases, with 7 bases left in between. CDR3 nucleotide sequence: TGTGCCAGCAGCTTGATCGGGAATAATTCACCCCTCCACTTT. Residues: CASSLIGNNSPLHF.

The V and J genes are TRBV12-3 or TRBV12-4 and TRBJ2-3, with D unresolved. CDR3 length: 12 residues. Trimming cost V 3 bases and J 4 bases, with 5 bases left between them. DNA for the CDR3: TGTGCCAGCAGTTTTGGGCCAGATACGCAGTATTTT. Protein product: CASSFGPDTQYF.

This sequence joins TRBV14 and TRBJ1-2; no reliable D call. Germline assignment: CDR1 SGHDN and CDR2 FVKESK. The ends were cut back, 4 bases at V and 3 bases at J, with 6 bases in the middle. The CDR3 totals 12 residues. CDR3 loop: CASSPGYYGYTF. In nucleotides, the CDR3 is TGTGCCAGCAGCCCGGGATACTATGGCTACACCTTC.

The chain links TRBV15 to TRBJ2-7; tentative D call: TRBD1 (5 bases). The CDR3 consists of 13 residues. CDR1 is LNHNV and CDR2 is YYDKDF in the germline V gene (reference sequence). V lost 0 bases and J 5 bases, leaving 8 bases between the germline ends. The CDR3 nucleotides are TGTGCCACCAGCAGAGATGGCAGGGACGAGCAGTACTTC. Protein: CATSRDGRDEQYF.

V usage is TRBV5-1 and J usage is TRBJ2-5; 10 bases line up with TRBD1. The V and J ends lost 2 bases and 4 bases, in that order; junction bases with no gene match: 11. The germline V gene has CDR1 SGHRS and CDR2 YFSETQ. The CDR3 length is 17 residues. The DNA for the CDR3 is TGCGCCAGCAGCTTCCGGACAGGGGGGGACCTAGTAGAGACCCAGTACTTC. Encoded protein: CASSFRTGGDLVETQYF.

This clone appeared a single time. CDR3 in DNA: TGTGCCAGCCTTAGCGGGAGATACAATGAGCAGTTCTTC. Amino acid sequence: CASLSGRYNEQFF. The J gene is TRBJ2-1, the V gene TRBV6-5; 9 nucleotides match TRBD2. With 8 bases clipped from V and 4 bases from J, the junction kept 3 bases outside the gene matches. The CDR3 is 13 amino acids. Germline CDR1 is MNHEY and CDR2 is SVGAGI.

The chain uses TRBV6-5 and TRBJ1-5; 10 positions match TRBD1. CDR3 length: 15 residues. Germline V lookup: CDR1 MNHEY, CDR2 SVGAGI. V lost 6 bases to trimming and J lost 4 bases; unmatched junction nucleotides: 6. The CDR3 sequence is CASRSGQGENQPQHF. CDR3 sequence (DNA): TGTGCCAGCAGGTCCGGACAGGGGGAGAATCAGCCCCAGCATTTT.